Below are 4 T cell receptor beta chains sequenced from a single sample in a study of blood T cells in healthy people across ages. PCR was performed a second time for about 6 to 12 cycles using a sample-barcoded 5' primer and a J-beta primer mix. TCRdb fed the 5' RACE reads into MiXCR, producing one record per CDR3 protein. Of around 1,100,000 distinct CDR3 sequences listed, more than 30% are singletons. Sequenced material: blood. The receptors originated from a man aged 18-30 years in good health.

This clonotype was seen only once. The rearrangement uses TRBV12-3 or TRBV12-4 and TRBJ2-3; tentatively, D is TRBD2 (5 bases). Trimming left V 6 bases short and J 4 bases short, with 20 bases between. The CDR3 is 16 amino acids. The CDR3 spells CASSSGLVPRADTQYF. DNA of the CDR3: TGTGCCAGCAGCTCTGGACTGGTCCCTAGAGCAGATACGCAGTATTTT.

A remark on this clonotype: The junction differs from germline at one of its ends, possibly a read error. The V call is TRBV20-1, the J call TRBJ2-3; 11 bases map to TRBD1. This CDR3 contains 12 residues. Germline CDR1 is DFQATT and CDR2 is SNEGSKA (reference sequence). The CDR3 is CGARDRGDTQYF. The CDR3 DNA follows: TGCGGTGCCAGGGACAGGGGGGATACGCAGTATTTT.

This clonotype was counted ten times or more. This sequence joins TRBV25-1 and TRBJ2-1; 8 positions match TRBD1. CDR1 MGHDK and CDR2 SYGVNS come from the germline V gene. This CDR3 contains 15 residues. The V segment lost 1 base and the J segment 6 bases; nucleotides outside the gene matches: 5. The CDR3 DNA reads TGTGCCAGCAGTGAATTGCCCGGGACAGGCAATGAGCAGTTCTTC. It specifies CASSELPGTGNEQFF.

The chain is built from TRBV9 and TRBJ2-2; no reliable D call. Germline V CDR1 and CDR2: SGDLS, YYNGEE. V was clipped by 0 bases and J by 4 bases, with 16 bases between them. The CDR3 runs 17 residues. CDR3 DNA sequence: TGTGCCAGCAGCGTAGAATACCGCACTCACTTCACCGGGGAGCTGTTTTTT. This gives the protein CASSVEYRTHFTGELFF.